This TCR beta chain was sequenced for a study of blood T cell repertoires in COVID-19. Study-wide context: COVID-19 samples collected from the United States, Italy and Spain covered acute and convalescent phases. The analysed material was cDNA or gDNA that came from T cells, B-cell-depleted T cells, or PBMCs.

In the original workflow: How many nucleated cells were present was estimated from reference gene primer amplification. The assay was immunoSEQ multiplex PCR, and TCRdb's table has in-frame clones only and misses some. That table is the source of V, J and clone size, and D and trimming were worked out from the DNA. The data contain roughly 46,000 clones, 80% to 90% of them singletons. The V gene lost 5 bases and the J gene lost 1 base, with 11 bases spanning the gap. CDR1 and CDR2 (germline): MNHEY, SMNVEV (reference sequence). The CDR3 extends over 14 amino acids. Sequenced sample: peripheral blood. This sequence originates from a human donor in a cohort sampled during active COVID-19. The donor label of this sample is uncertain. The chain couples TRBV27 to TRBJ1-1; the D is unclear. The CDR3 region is CASSEVWPNTEAFF. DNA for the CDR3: TGTGCCAGCAGTGAGGTTTGGCCGAACACTGAAGCTTTCTTT.